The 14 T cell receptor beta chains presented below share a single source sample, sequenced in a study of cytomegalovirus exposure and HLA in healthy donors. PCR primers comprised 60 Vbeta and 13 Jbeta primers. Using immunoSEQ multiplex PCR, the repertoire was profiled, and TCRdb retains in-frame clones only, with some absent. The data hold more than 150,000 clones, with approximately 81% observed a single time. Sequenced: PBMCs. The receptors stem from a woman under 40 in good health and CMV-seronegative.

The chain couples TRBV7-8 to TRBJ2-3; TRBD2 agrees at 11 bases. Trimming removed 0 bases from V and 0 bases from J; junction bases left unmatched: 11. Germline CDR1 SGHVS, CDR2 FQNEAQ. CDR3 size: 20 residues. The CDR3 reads CASSLAVWVAGGPSTDTQYF. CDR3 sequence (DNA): TGTGCCAGCAGCTTAGCCGTGTGGGTAGCGGGAGGGCCTAGCACAGATACGCAGTATTTT.

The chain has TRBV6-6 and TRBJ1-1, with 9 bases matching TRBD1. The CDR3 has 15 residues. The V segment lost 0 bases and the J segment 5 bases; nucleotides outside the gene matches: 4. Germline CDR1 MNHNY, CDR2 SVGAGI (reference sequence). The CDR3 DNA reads TGTGCCAGCAGTTACTCGACAGGGGGAGAAACTGAAGCTTTCTTT. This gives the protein CASSYSTGGETEAFF.

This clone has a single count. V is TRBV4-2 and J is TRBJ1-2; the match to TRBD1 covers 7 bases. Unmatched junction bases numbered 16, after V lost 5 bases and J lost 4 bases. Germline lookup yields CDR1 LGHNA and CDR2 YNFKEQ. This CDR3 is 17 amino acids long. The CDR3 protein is CASSFSENRGFGYGYTF. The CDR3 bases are TGTGCCAGCAGCTTTTCGGAAAACAGGGGTTTCGGCTATGGCTACACCTTC.

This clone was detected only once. CDR3 nucleotides: TGCGCCAGCAGCCAAGATGCCAGGACTAGCGGTTACGAGCAGTACTTC. Translating gives CASSQDARTSGYEQYF. The rearrangement uses TRBV4-1 and TRBJ2-7; TRBD2 aligns across 10 bases. In germline, CDR1 is MGHRA, CDR2 YSYEKL. This CDR3 contains 16 residues. Trimming cost V 0 bases and J 4 bases; bases outside gene matches: 6.

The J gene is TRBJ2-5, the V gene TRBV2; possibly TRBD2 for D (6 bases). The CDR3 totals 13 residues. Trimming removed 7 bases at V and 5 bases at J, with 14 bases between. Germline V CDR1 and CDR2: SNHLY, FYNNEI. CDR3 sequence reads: CASMLTGRETQYF. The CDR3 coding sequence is TGTGCCAGCATGTTAACTGGGAGGGAGACCCAGTACTTC.

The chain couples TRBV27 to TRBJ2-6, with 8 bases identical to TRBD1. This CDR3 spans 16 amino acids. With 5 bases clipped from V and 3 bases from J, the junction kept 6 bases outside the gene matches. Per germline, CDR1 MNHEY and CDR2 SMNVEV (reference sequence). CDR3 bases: TGTGCCAGCAGTATCCGGACAGGGTTTGGGGCCAACGTCCTGACTTTC. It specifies CASSIRTGFGANVLTF.

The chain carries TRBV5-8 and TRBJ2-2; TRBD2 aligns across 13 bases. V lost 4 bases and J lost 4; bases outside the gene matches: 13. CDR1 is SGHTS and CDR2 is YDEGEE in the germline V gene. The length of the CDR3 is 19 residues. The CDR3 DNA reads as TGTGCCAGCAGCAAAACCGGGACTAGCGGGATTGTTACCACCGGGGAGCTGTTTTTT. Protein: CASSKTGTSGIVTTGELFF.

The CDR3 protein is CASSEKDRVWPQHF. The DNA for the CDR3 is TGCGCCAGCAGTGAGAAGGACAGGGTTTGGCCCCAGCATTTT. This rearrangement joins TRBV10-2 to TRBJ1-5; TRBD1 matches 8 bases. The germline gives CDR1 WSHSY, CDR2 SAAADI. V was clipped by 2 bases and J by 9 bases; unmatched bases: 6. The CDR3 consists of 14 residues.

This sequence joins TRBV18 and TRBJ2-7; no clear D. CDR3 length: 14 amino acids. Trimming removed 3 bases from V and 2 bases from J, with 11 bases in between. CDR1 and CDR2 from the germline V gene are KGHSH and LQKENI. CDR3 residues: CASSPAGFPYEQYF. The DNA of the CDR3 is TGTGCCAGCTCACCCGCCGGGTTCCCCTACGAGCAGTACTTC.

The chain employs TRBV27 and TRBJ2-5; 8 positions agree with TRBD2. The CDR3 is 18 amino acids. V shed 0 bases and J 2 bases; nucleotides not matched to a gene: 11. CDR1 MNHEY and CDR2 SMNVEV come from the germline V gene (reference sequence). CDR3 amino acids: CASSLSPVLAETQETQYF. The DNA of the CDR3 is TGTGCCAGCAGTTTATCCCCGGTACTAGCGGAGACTCAAGAGACCCAGTACTTC.

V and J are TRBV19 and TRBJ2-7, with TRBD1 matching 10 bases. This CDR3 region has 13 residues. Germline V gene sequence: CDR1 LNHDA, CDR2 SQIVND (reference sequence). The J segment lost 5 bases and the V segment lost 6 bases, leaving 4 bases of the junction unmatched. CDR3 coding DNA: TGTGCCAGTAGCGACAGGGGGCTCGACGAGCAGTACTTC. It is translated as CASSDRGLDEQYF.

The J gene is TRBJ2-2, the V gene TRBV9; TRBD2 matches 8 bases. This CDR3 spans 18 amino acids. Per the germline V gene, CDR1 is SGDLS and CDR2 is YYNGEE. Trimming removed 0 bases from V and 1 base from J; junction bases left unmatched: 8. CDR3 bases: TGTGCCAGCAGCGTAGCTGGTGGGCTAGCGGGGAACACCGGGGAGCTGTTTTTT. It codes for CASSVAGGLAGNTGELFF.

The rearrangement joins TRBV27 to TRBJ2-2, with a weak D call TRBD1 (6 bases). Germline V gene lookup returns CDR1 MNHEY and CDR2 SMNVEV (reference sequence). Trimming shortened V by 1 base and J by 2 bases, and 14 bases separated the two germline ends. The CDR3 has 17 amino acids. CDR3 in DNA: TGTGCCAGCAGTTTATTCGGAGACAGGAGTAACACCGGGGAGCTGTTTTTT. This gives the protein CASSLFGDRSNTGELFF.

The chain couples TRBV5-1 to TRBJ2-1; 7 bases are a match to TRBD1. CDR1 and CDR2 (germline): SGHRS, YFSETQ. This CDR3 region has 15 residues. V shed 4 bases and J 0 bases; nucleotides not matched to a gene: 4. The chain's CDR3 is CASSETGSSYNEQFF. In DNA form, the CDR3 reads TGCGCCAGCAGCGAGACAGGGAGCTCCTACAATGAGCAGTTCTTC.